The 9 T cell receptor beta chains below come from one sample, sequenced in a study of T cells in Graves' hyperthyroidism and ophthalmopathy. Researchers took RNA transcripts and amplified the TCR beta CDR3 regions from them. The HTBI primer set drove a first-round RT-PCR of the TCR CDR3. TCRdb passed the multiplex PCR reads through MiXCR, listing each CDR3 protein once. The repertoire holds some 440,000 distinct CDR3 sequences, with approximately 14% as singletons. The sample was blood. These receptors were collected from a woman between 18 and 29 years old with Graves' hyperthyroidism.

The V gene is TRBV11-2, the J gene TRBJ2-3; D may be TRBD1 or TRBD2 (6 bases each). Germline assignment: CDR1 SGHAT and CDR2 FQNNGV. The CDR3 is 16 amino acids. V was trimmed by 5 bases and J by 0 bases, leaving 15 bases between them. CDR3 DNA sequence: TGTGCCAGCAGCGTCGCCGGGGGCGTTAGCACAGATACGCAGTATTTT. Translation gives CASSVAGGVSTDTQYF.

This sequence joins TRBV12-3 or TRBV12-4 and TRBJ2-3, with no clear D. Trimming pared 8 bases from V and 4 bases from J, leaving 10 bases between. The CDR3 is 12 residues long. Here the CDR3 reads CASGVEADTQYF. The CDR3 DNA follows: TGTGCCAGCGGGGTTGAGGCAGATACGCAGTATTTT.

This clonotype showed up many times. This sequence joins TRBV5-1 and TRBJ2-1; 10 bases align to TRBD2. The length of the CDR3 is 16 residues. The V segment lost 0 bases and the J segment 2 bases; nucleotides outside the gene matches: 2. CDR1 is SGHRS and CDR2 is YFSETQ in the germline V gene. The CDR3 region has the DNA TGCGCCAGCAGCTTGGCTAGCGGGAGTCCCTACAATGAGCAGTTCTTC. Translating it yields CASSLASGSPYNEQFF.

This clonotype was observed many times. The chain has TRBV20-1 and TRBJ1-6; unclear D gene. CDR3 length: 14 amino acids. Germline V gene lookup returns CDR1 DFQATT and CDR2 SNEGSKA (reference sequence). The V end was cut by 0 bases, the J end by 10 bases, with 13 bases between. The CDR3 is CSARELGPRSPLHF. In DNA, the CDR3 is TGCAGTGCTAGAGAGCTCGGCCCCAGGTCACCCCTCCACTTT.

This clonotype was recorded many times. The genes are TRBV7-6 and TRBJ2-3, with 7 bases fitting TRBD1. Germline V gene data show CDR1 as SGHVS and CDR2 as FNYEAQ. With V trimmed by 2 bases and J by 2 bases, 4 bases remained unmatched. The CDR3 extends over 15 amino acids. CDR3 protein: CASSLQGVHTDTQYF. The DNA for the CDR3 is TGTGCCAGCAGCTTACAGGGGGTCCACACAGATACGCAGTATTTT. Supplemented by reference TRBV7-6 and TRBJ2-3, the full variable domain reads GAGVSQSPRYKVTKRGQDVALRCDPISGHVSLYWYRQALGQGPEFLTYFNYEAQQDKSGLPNDRFSAERPEGSISTLTIQRTEQRDSAMYRCASSLQGVHTDTQYFGPGTRLTVL.

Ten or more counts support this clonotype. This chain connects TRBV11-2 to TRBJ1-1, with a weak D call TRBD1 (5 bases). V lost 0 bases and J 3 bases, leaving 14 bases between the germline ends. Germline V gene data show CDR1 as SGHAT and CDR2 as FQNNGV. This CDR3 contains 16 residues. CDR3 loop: CASSLEWAGPDTEAFF. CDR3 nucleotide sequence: TGTGCCAGCAGCTTAGAGTGGGCGGGGCCGGACACTGAAGCTTTCTTT.

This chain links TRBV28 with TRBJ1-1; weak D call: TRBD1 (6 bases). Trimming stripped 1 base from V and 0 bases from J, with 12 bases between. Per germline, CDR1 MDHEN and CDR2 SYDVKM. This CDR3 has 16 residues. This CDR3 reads CASSLYHGQMNTEAFF. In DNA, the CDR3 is TGTGCCAGCAGTTTATATCATGGACAGATGAACACTGAAGCTTTCTTT.

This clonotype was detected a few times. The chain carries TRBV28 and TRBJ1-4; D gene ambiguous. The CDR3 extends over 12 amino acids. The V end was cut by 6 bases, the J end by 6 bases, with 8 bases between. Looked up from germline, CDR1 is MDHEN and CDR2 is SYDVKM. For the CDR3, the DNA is TGTGCCAGCAGATTAGCCCATGAAAAACTGTTTTTT. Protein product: CASRLAHEKLFF.

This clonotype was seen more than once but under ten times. DNA for the CDR3: TGTGCCAGCAGCTTAAGGGCGGACAGGGCGAACACTGAAGCTTTCTTT. Amino acids: CASSLRADRANTEAFF. The V and J genes are TRBV7-6 and TRBJ1-1; 8 nucleotides agree with TRBD1. The V and J ends lost 2 bases and 1 base, in that order; junction bases with no gene match: 6. The CDR3 runs to 16 residues. CDR1 and CDR2 from the germline V gene are SGHVS and FNYEAQ. Full variable domain (missing parts from reference TRBV7-6 and TRBJ1-1): GAGVSQSPRYKVTKRGQDVALRCDPISGHVSLYWYRQALGQGPEFLTYFNYEAQQDKSGLPNDRFSAERPEGSISTLTIQRTEQRDSAMYRCASSLRADRANTEAFFGQGTRLTVV.